The clone carrying this TCR beta chain has just a few counts. The antigen is not known. Built from TCR beta cDNA, the libraries had unique molecular identifiers in them. TCRdb analysed the PCR reads with MiXCR anew, one entry per CDR3 protein. Of hundreds of thousands of distinct CDR3 sequences listed, just under 30% were seen once; the top ten hold roughly 0.54%. This sample was taken from a study of post-analysis software for immune sequencing data. Study results and limitations: Samples from one preparation batch, clustered by F measure, grouped strongly together.

This receptor was taken from a girl aged 10-17 years with multiple sclerosis. The source material was blood.

The DNA for the CDR3 is TGCGCCAGCAGCCCTAACCCAGGGACTAGCGAGAAGAACAATGAGCAGTTCTTC. Translating it yields CASSPNPGTSEKNNEQFF. This chain joins TRBV4-1 and TRBJ2-1; 10 bases line up with TRBD2. The length of the CDR3 is 18 residues. Germline V gene data show CDR1 as MGHRA and CDR2 as YSYEKL. Germline trimming cut 4 bases from V and 5 bases from J; bases unmatched to any gene: 14.